This entry lists 27 T cell receptor beta chains sequenced from one sample in a study of T cell changes during pregnancy in multiple sclerosis. Sequenced by immunoSEQ multiplex PCR; TCRdb stores in-frame clones only, minus some. The sample carries roughly 48,000 clones, 88% recorded once. The specimen was CD4+ T cells from peripheral blood mononuclear cells, collected in the second trimester of pregnancy. The receptors derive from a female donor with multiple sclerosis, enrolled in a pregnancy study.

The chain couples TRBV6-4 to TRBJ1-2, with a weak D call TRBD1 (5 bases). The CDR3 spans 12 residues. The V end was cut by 3 bases, the J end by 8 bases, with 10 bases between. Germline V CDR1 and CDR2: MRHNA, SNTAGT. In nucleotides, the CDR3 is TGTGCCAGCAGTGATGACAGAAGAGGCTACACCTTC. Residues: CASSDDRRGYTF.

This sequence joins TRBV5-1 and TRBJ2-7, with 8 bases fitting TRBD2. V lost 4 bases to trimming and J lost 4 bases; unmatched junction nucleotides: 10. CDR3 length: 15 residues. Germline V lookup: CDR1 SGHRS, CDR2 YFSETQ. The CDR3 sequence is CASSILPGLEYEQYF. The DNA for the CDR3 is TGCGCCAGCAGCATCCTCCCGGGACTAGAATACGAGCAGTACTTC.

This clone was recorded once. The chain recombines TRBV14 with TRBJ2-5; TRBD1 is a possible D gene (6 bases). The CDR3 is made up of 16 amino acids. The germline V and J ends were trimmed by 3 bases and 4 bases, with 18 bases remaining between them. Looked up from germline, CDR1 is SGHDN and CDR2 is FVKESK. In DNA, the CDR3 is TGTGCCAGCAGCCATCCGTACCCGGGACATCTAGAGACCCAGTACTTC. It encodes CASSHPYPGHLETQYF.

The chain combines TRBV9 with TRBJ2-5; 15 bases are shared with TRBD2. Germline V gives CDR1 SGDLS, CDR2 YYNGEE. The CDR3 length is 16 residues. V was clipped by 4 bases and J by 6 bases; unmatched bases: 7. CDR3 DNA sequence: TGTGCCAGCAGCCCTCGGGGACTAGCGGGAGGAAAGACCCAGTACTTC. It is translated as CASSPRGLAGGKTQYF.

The rearrangement joins TRBV11-3 to TRBJ2-1; D remains ambiguous. CDR3 size: 15 residues. V lost 1 base to trimming and J lost 5 bases, with 12 bases between them. Germline-derived CDR1 and CDR2 are SGHNT and YENEEA. CDR3 nucleotides: TGTGCCAGCAGCTTAGGGTCTGCTATCAACAATGAGCAGTTCTTC. It is translated as CASSLGSAINNEQFF. Based on the CDR3 plus reference TRBV11-3 and TRBJ2-1, the full variable domain is EAGVVQSPRYKIIEKKQPVAFWCNPISGHNTLYWYLQNLGQGPELLIRYENEEAVDDSQLPKDRFSAERLKGVDSTLKIQPAELGDSAVYLCASSLGSAINNEQFFGPGTRLTVL.

The V call is TRBV13, the J call TRBJ2-1, with TRBD1 identical over 8 bases. There are 16 residues in the CDR3. Germline CDR1 is PRHDT and CDR2 is FYEKMQ (reference sequence). V shed 4 bases and J 8 bases; nucleotides not matched to a gene: 13. The CDR3 sequence: CASSYRTGRGTDEQFF. CDR3 sequence (DNA): TGTGCCAGCAGCTACCGGACAGGGAGAGGCACGGATGAGCAGTTCTTC. Full variable domain (outside the CDR3, taken from reference TRBV13 and TRBJ2-1): AAGVIQSPRHLIKEKRETATLKCYPIPRHDTVYWYQQGPGQDPQFLISFYEKMQSDKGSIPDRFSAQQFSDYHSELNMSSLELGDSALYFCASSYRTGRGTDEQFFGPGTRLTVL.

This clone was observed once. The chain employs TRBV10-3 and TRBJ1-1; TRBD1 is a possible D gene (6 bases). CDR1 and CDR2 from the germline V gene are ENHRY and SYGVKD. The V end lost 0 bases, the J end lost 5 bases, and 13 bases lay between the germline ends. The CDR3 sequence is 15 residues long. For the CDR3, the DNA is TGTGCCATCAGTGAGTCCCTATCTCAGGGGACTGAAGCTTTCTTT. The encoded protein is CAISESLSQGTEAFF.

The rearrangement uses TRBV27 and TRBJ2-7, with unresolved D. The ends were cut back, 1 base at V and 9 bases at J, with 16 bases in the middle. CDR3 length equals 14 residues. The germline gives CDR1 MNHEY, CDR2 SMNVEV (reference sequence). The CDR3, as DNA: TGTGCCAGCAGTTTATACTCCCAACCCCGCTTGCAGTACTTC. Translation: CASSLYSQPRLQYF.

The V and J genes are TRBV4-2 and TRBJ1-1, with 9 bases matching TRBD1. The germline V gene encodes CDR1 LGHNA and CDR2 YNFKEQ. The CDR3 covers 15 residues. J gave up 3 bases and V 1 base, and 3 bases lay outside the gene matches. The CDR3 loop reads CASSQGTGEDTEAFF. Here the CDR3 DNA reads TGTGCCAGCAGCCAAGGGACAGGGGAGGACACTGAAGCTTTCTTT.

The V call is TRBV4-1, the J call TRBJ1-1; 9 bases are shared with TRBD1. The CDR3 covers 15 residues. Germline-derived CDR1 and CDR2 are MGHRA and YSYEKL. With V trimmed by 4 bases and J by 5 bases, 8 bases remained unmatched. CDR3 protein: CASSPWTGVDTEAFF. CDR3 nucleotide sequence: TGCGCCAGCAGCCCTTGGACAGGGGTGGATACTGAAGCTTTCTTT.

The gene calls are TRBV7-9 and TRBJ2-5; D might be TRBD2 (6 bases). The CDR3 has 13 residues. The V and J ends lost 5 bases and 5 bases respectively, with 12 bases between them. Germline V gives CDR1 SEHNR, CDR2 FQNEAQ (reference sequence). CDR3 protein: CASSGRTMETQYF. For the CDR3, the DNA is TGTGCCAGCAGCGGGCGGACTATGGAGACCCAGTACTTC. Filled out from reference TRBV7-9 and TRBJ2-5, the complete variable domain reads DTGVSQNPRHKITKRGQNVTFRCDPISEHNRLYWYRQTLGQGPEFLTYFQNEAQLEKSRLLSDRFSAERPKGSFSTLEIQRTEQGDSAMYLCASSGRTMETQYFGPGTRLLVL.

V is TRBV19 and J is TRBJ2-4; TRBD2 is a possible D gene (5 bases). The V gene lost 4 bases and the J gene lost 0 bases, with 13 bases spanning the gap. This CDR3 is built from 16 residues. Germline CDR1 reads LNHDA; CDR2 reads SQIVND (reference sequence). The CDR3 DNA follows: TGTGCCAGTAGTACTGGCGGGCTCTTAGCCAAAAACATTCAGTACTTC. Residues: CASSTGGLLAKNIQYF.

The chain recombines TRBV18 with TRBJ2-4; D not resolved. Per germline, CDR1 KGHSH and CDR2 LQKENI. The CDR3 is 17 amino acids. Deletions cut 3 bases from V and 0 bases from J, with 15 bases between. The CDR3 loop reads CASSPNGQVRAKNIQYF. CDR3 DNA: TGTGCCAGCTCACCCAACGGCCAGGTCCGAGCCAAAAACATTCAGTACTTC.

This chain joins TRBV30 and TRBJ1-5; TRBD1 matches at 7 bases. Looked up from germline, CDR1 is GTSNPN and CDR2 is SVGIG (reference sequence). V was pared by 3 bases and J by 6 bases, with 8 bases of the junction left unmatched. The CDR3 is made up of 14 amino acids. CDR3 protein: CAWSRDSLGQPQHF. CDR3 sequence (DNA): TGTGCCTGGAGCCGGGACAGCCTCGGTCAGCCCCAGCATTTT. The variable domain in full, completed from reference TRBV30 and TRBJ1-5, reads SQTIHQWPATLVQPVGSPLSLECTVEGTSNPNLYWYRQAAGRGLQLLFYSVGIGQISSEVPQNLSASRPQDRQFILSSKKLLLSDSGFYLCAWSRDSLGQPQHFGDGTRLSIL.

The genes are TRBV9 and TRBJ2-3, with 7 bases matching TRBD2. V lost 3 bases and J lost 1; bases outside the gene matches: 5. Germline lookup yields CDR1 SGDLS and CDR2 YYNGEE. This CDR3 contains 15 residues. The CDR3 region is CASSARLAGTDTQYF. The CDR3 nucleotides are TGTGCCAGCAGCGCCCGCCTAGCGGGCACAGATACGCAGTATTTT.

This chain connects TRBV28 to TRBJ2-4, with D possibly matching TRBD2 (5 bases). The V and J ends lost 3 bases and 0 bases respectively, with 12 bases between them. Germline V gene data show CDR1 as MDHEN and CDR2 as SYDVKM. The CDR3 totals 16 residues. In DNA, the CDR3 is TGTGCCAGCAGTTTCCGGGGTCTTCGAGCCAAAAACATTCAGTACTTC. Its translation is CASSFRGLRAKNIQYF.

The CDR3 protein is CATSRDGLQQQFF. CDR3 in DNA: TGTGCCACCAGCAGAGATGGGCTGCAACAGCAGTTCTTC. J is TRBJ2-1 and V is TRBV15; D remains ambiguous. Germline CDR1 LNHNV, CDR2 YYDKDF (reference sequence). V was pared by 0 bases and J by 11 bases, with 11 bases between. The CDR3 is made up of 13 amino acids.

This chain connects TRBV5-8 to TRBJ2-5, with D possibly matching TRBD1 (5 bases). CDR3 size: 15 residues. The germline gives CDR1 SGHTS, CDR2 YDEGEE. Trimming shortened V by 4 bases and J by 1 base, and 14 bases separated the two germline ends. The chain's CDR3 is CASSLGQDLQETQYF. As DNA, the CDR3 is TGTGCCAGCAGCCTTGGACAAGACCTCCAAGAGACCCAGTACTTC.

The chain uses TRBV27 and TRBJ2-1; 9 nucleotides match TRBD2. Germline loops: CDR1 MNHEY, CDR2 SMNVEV (reference sequence). J was trimmed by 14 bases and V by 4 bases; bases with no gene match: 12. There are 14 residues in the CDR3. Here the CDR3 reads CASSSIAGANREFF. CDR3 DNA sequence: TGTGCCAGCAGTTCCATAGCGGGAGCTAATCGGGAGTTCTTC.

This sequence joins TRBV11-3 and TRBJ2-2, with 8 bases identical to TRBD1. Germline CDR1 SGHNT, CDR2 YENEEA. The CDR3 contains 14 residues. Germline trimming cut 3 bases from V and 4 bases from J; bases unmatched to any gene: 1. CDR3 in amino acids: CASSLGQATGELFF. CDR3 bases: TGTGCCAGCAGCTTGGGACAGGCCACCGGGGAGCTGTTTTTT.

This clone occurred once. The genes are TRBV7-2 and TRBJ2-7, with a possible D match to TRBD1 (5 bases). Germline CDR1 reads SGHTA; CDR2 reads FQGNSA. The V gene lost 5 bases and the J gene lost 6 bases, with 17 bases spanning the gap. CDR3 length: 14 amino acids. This CDR3 is CASSVEAGPGEQYF. CDR3 nucleotide sequence: TGTGCCAGCAGCGTAGAGGCAGGGCCGGGCGAGCAGTACTTC.

This chain connects TRBV6-4 to TRBJ2-1; 7 bases agree with TRBD2. CDR3 length: 16 residues. Germline V gene data show CDR1 as MRHNA and CDR2 as SNTAGT. The J segment lost 0 bases and the V segment lost 6 bases, leaving 8 bases of the junction unmatched. CDR3 protein: CASRELAVSSYNEQFF. The CDR3 bases are TGTGCCAGCAGGGAGCTAGCGGTAAGCTCCTACAATGAGCAGTTCTTC.

The chain carries TRBV5-1 and TRBJ1-1, with D unresolved. The V end lost 4 bases, the J end lost 5 bases, and 15 bases lay between the germline ends. CDR1 is SGHRS, CDR2 YFSETQ, per germline. The CDR3 loop spans 14 amino acids. The DNA of the CDR3 is TGCGCCAGCAGCCAGTTCGTGGCCACGACTGAAGCTTTCTTT. As protein: CASSQFVATTEAFF.

The chain couples TRBV19 to TRBJ1-1; weak D call: TRBD1 (6 bases). The CDR3 has 14 residues. V lost 7 bases and J 5 bases, leaving 17 bases between the germline ends. Germline values: CDR1 LNHDA, CDR2 SQIVND (reference sequence). This CDR3 is CASTPSTGWTEAFF. CDR3 bases: TGTGCCAGTACCCCGTCCACAGGGTGGACTGAAGCTTTCTTT.

This clone was seen a handful of times. The V call is TRBV9, the J call TRBJ2-5, with 9 positions matching TRBD2. Trimming cost V 0 bases and J 5 bases; bases outside gene matches: 8. Germline-derived CDR1 and CDR2 are SGDLS and YYNGEE. The CDR3 has 16 residues. The CDR3 DNA reads TGTGCCAGCAGCGTAGGGATAGCGGGAGCCACGGAGACCCAGTACTTC. This sequence encodes CASSVGIAGATETQYF.

The J gene is TRBJ2-3, the V gene TRBV10-3; 9 positions match TRBD2. This CDR3 comprises 14 residues. Germline lookup yields CDR1 ENHRY and CDR2 SYGVKD. Trimming at V came to 3 bases and at J to 8 bases, leaving 6 bases not matched to a gene. CDR3 nucleotide sequence: TGTGCCATCAGTGAATTAGCGGGAGAGGGTACGCAGTATTTT. Translation: CAISELAGEGTQYF.

V is TRBV27 and J is TRBJ2-7; the D gene is possibly TRBD2 (6 bases). The CDR3 is made up of 13 amino acids. Deletions cut 10 bases from V and 0 bases from J, with 13 bases between. Looked up from germline, CDR1 is MNHEY and CDR2 is SMNVEV (reference sequence). The CDR3 reads CAIRARDSYEQYF. CDR3 nucleotides: TGTGCCATAAGAGCGCGGGACTCCTACGAGCAGTACTTC.